The source of this T cell receptor (beta chain) is a study of OX40 agonist ivuxolimab in advanced cancers. The wider study: Among those enrolled, mean age was approximately 60 years (range roughly 20 to 85) and about 79% were male. Earlier anti-PD-1, anti-PD-L1 or anti-CTLA-4 therapy was permitted; roughly 40% had received some.

The table came from immunoSEQ multiplex PCR; TCRdb's copy has only in-frame clones and leaves some out. The sample consists of about 81,000 clones, 90% to 95% of them appearing once. Looked up from germline, CDR1 is SGHNT and CDR2 is YYREEE (reference sequence). The CDR3 sequence is 14 residues long. Trimming cost V 2 bases and J 8 bases; bases outside gene matches: 7. The rearrangement uses TRBV5-4 and TRBJ1-3; 7 nucleotides match TRBD1. The source is an adult with an advanced solid tumor such as melanoma, head and neck, liver or kidney cancer. The sample in question was CD4+ or CD8+ T cells sorted from blood, obtained in a trial of the OX40 agonist ivuxolimab. CDR3 residues: CASSFPGQLDTIYF. The CDR3, as DNA: TGTGCCAGCAGCTTCCCGGGACAGCTAGACACCATATATTTT.